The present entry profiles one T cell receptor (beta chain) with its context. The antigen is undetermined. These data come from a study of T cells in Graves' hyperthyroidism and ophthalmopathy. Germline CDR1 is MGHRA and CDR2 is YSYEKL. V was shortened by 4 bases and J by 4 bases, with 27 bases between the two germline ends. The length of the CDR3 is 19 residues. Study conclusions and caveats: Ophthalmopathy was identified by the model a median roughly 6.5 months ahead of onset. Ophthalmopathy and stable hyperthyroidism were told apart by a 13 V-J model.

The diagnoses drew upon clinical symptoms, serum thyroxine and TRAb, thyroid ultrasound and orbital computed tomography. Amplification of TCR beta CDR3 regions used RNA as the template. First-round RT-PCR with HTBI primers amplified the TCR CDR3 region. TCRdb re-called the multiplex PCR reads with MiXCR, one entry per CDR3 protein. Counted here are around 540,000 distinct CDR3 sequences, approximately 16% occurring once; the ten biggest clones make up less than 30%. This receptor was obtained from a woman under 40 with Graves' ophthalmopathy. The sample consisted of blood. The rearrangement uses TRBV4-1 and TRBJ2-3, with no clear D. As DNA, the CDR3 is TGCGCCAGCAGCCTCATAACACCCTGGGATTCTATTGGGGCAGATACGCAGTATTTT. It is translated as CASSLITPWDSIGADTQYF.